The 10 T cell receptor beta chains given below trace back to one sample, sequenced in a study of yellow fever vaccine responses in identical twins. TCRdb analysed the RT-PCR reads with MiXCR anew, one entry per CDR3 protein. The data contain around 5,300 distinct CDR3 sequences, 86% of them singletons. The material was T cells from blood (PBMCs), unsorted or a sorted subset (not recorded which), obtained before or after yellow fever vaccination (not recorded which). The source of these receptors is a woman in her late teens or twenties who received the yellow fever vaccine.

The chain uses TRBV29-1 and TRBJ2-2; maybe TRBD2 (5 bases). The V and J ends lost 3 bases and 5 bases respectively, with 10 bases between them. Germline assignment: CDR1 SQVTM and CDR2 ANQGSEA. The CDR3 extends over 13 amino acids. The CDR3 loop reads CSVDAGLTGELFF. The DNA for the CDR3 is TGCAGCGTTGACGCGGGTTTAACCGGGGAGCTGTTTTTT.

This clonotype was recorded a few times. This rearrangement joins TRBV20-1 to TRBJ1-2; 7 nucleotides match TRBD1. This CDR3 comprises 15 residues. The ends lost 3 bases at V and 2 bases at J; junction bases unmatched: 9. The germline V gene has CDR1 DFQATT and CDR2 SNEGSKA (reference sequence). CDR3 nucleotide sequence: TGCAGTGCTAGGGGTATCGGGACAGTGAACTATGGCTACACCTTC. This codes for CSARGIGTVNYGYTF.

The chain employs TRBV18 and TRBJ2-3; possibly TRBD2 for D (5 bases). Germline V lookup: CDR1 KGHSH, CDR2 LQKENI. CDR3 length: 17 residues. With 1 base removed from V and 2 bases from J, the gap between germline ends came to 16 bases. The CDR3 loop reads CASSPRLFEGPTDTQYF. In nucleotides, the CDR3 is TGTGCCAGCTCACCACGGTTATTCGAGGGCCCCACAGATACGCAGTATTTT.

This clonotype has only one observation. The chain combines TRBV5-4 with TRBJ2-5; D ambiguous. CDR3 length: 14 amino acids. With 1 base removed from V and 5 bases from J, the gap between germline ends came to 12 bases. CDR1 is SGHNT, CDR2 YYREEE, per germline (reference sequence). CDR3: CASSLNELLETQYF. CDR3 coding DNA: TGTGCCAGCAGCTTGAACGAGTTACTTGAGACCCAGTACTTC.

The rearrangement uses TRBV27 and TRBJ2-3, with D uncertain. The CDR3 contains 15 residues. Trimming removed 3 bases from V and 2 bases from J, with 12 bases in between. Germline V gene sequence: CDR1 MNHEY, CDR2 SMNVEV (reference sequence). In nucleotides, the CDR3 is TGTGCCAGCAGTTTCAGAAGCGAGTTCACAGATACGCAGTATTTT. It translates to CASSFRSEFTDTQYF.

This clonotype appeared a few times. This chain connects TRBV9 to TRBJ2-3, with D maybe TRBD2 (6 bases). The CDR3 sequence is 16 residues long. The germline CDR1 and CDR2 sequences are SGDLS and YYNGEE. Trimming took off 6 bases at V and 3 bases at J, with 20 bases between the two ends. The CDR3 loop is CASTLGASVSTDTQYF. In nucleotides, the CDR3 is TGTGCCAGCACCCTAGGGGCTAGCGTTAGTACAGATACGCAGTATTTT.

V gene TRBV12-5 combines with J gene TRBJ2-5; D is unclear. Trimming left V 7 bases short and J 0 bases short, with 3 bases between. Germline CDR1 is LGHNT and CDR2 is FRNRAP. The CDR3 length is 11 residues. The CDR3 spells CASAHQETQYF. The CDR3 DNA reads as TGTGCTAGTGCTCACCAAGAGACCCAGTACTTC.

This rearrangement joins TRBV7-3 to TRBJ2-3; D call uncertain. The CDR3 is 14 amino acids. V dropped 2 bases and J dropped 0 bases, with 6 bases sitting between them. Germline V CDR1 and CDR2: SGHTA, FQGTGA. DNA of the CDR3: TGTGCCAGCAGCTTAGTCGGAAGCACAGATACGCAGTATTTT. Residues: CASSLVGSTDTQYF.

The rearrangement uses TRBV20-1 and TRBJ2-3; TRBD1 aligns across 7 bases. The CDR3 is made up of 15 amino acids. Trimming took 3 bases from V and 1 from J; bases not matched to a gene: 7. Germline CDR1 is DFQATT and CDR2 is SNEGSKA (reference sequence). CDR3 nucleotides: TGCAGTGCTAGGGTGGACAGGCTCGGCACAGATACGCAGTATTTT. Translating it yields CSARVDRLGTDTQYF.

The chain has TRBV20-1 and TRBJ2-5; 10 bases fit TRBD2. CDR3 length: 15 residues. The J segment lost 5 bases and the V segment lost 0 bases, leaving 6 bases of the junction unmatched. Germline assignment: CDR1 DFQATT and CDR2 SNEGSKA (reference sequence). CDR3 sequence reads: CSARDYLAGAETQYF. CDR3 nucleotides: TGCAGTGCTAGAGATTATCTAGCGGGAGCTGAGACCCAGTACTTC.